This is a list of T cell receptor beta chains from one sample in a study of beta chain features in type 1 diabetes. Produced via immunoSEQ multiplex PCR; TCRdb's table is partial and in-frame only. The sample lists 600,000 to 750,000 clones, around an eighth occurring once. The sample was naive CD4+ T cells from blood. These receptors came from a man under 40 with type 1 diabetes. The CDR3 runs from the conserved cysteine through the conserved F or W. Fields, in order: V gene, D gene, clone size, J gene, CDR3 protein, CDR3 DNA. D genes are given only for firm matches. Size is stated for part of the rows, as once, few or many counts, or as a class when the clone is expanded.

>TRBV9|NA|few|TRBJ2-2
CASSVEGAGELFF
TGTGCCAGCAGCGTAGAGGGGGCCGGGGAGCTGTTTTTT
>TRBV6-5|NA|NA|TRBJ1-4
CASSVAAGDKLFF
TGTGCCAGCAGTGTCGCTGCAGGGGACAAACTGTTTTTT
>TRBV7-2|TRBD2|few|TRBJ2-7
CASSSLAGAGSYEQYF
TGTGCCAGCAGCTCTCTAGCGGGGGCCGGCTCCTACGAGCAGTACTTC
>TRBV2|TRBD1|few|TRBJ2-5
CASTGTATDQETQYF
TGTGCCAGCACCGGGACAGCTACGGACCAAGAGACCCAGTACTTC
>TRBV30|NA|NA|TRBJ1-3
CAWNLSPGESSGNTIYF
TGTGCCTGGAACCTCTCCCCCGGGGAGTCCTCTGGAAACACCATATATTTT
>TRBV2|NA|NA|TRBJ1-2
CASRISREKSGYTF
TGTGCCAGCAGAATCTCCAGGGAAAAGAGTGGCTACACCTTC
>TRBV5-1|TRBD1|NA|TRBJ2-4
CASSLGQGLAKNIQYF
TGCGCCAGCAGCTTGGGACAGGGGTTAGCCAAAAACATTCAGTACTTC
>TRBV28|NA|NA|TRBJ1-3
CASKGPGNTIYF
TGTGCCAGCAAAGGGCCTGGAAACACCATATATTTT
>TRBV7-9|NA|few|TRBJ1-3
CATHYSGRISGNTIYF
TGTGCCACCCACTATTCGGGGCGGATCTCTGGAAACACCATATATTTT
>TRBV28|NA|NA|TRBJ1-4
CASSLNGEKLFF
TGTGCCAGCAGTTTGAACGGAGAAAAACTGTTTTTT
>TRBV19|NA|NA|TRBJ2-4
CASSKLAIQYF
TGTGCCAGTAGTAAGTTGGCCATTCAGTACTTC
>TRBV6-5|TRBD1|NA|TRBJ1-5
CASSYSGQSNQPQHF
TGTGCCAGCAGTTACTCGGGACAGAGCAATCAGCCCCAGCATTTT
>TRBV10-3|TRBD1|few|TRBJ2-7
CATPTGDTYEQYF
TGTGCCACTCCGACAGGGGACACCTACGAGCAGTACTTC
>TRBV19|NA|NA|TRBJ1-4
CASSIGTSEKLFF
TGTGCCAGTAGTATAGGGACAAGTGAAAAACTGTTTTTT
>TRBV6-6|TRBD1|NA|TRBJ2-3
CASSYRDRGQIDTQYF
TGTGCCAGCAGTTACCGGGACAGGGGGCAAATAGATACGCAGTATTTT
>TRBV25-1|NA|few|TRBJ1-4
CASRQSNEKLFF
TGTGCCAGCAGACAGAGTAATGAAAAACTGTTTTTT
>TRBV6-5|NA|NA|TRBJ2-1
CASSRQSNEQFF
TGTGCCAGCAGCCGACAGTCCAATGAGCAGTTCTTC
>TRBV15|NA|few|TRBJ2-5
CATSRDWETQYF
TGTGCCACCAGCAGAGATTGGGAGACCCAGTACTTC
>TRBV7-8|TRBD2|NA|TRBJ2-1
CASSLGGGTPYNEQFF
TGTGCCAGCAGCTTAGGGGGGGGTACCCCGTACAATGAGCAGTTCTTC
>TRBV5-4|TRBD1|NA|TRBJ2-2
CASSKPGTVVGELFF
TGTGCCAGCAGCAAGCCCGGGACAGTGGTCGGGGAGCTGTTTTTT
>TRBV18|NA|NA|TRBJ2-7
CASSPGTVSYEQYF
TGTGCCAGCTCACCCGGGACGGTGTCCTACGAGCAGTACTTC
>TRBV30|NA|NA|TRBJ1-4
CAWSTALNEKLFF
TGTGCCTGGAGCACCGCGTTAAATGAAAAACTGTTTTTT
>TRBV7-2|TRBD1|NA|TRBJ1-2
CASSLVSTGQSYGYTF
TGTGCCAGCAGCTTAGTTAGTACGGGACAGAGCTATGGCTACACCTTC
>TRBV18|NA|NA|TRBJ1-3
CASSRERLHSGNTIYF
TGTGCCAGCTCACGCGAAAGGCTTCACTCTGGAAACACCATATATTTT
>TRBV29-1|TRBD2|NA|TRBJ2-7
CSVGSGNEQYF
TGCAGCGTTGGAAGCGGGAACGAGCAGTACTTC
>TRBV4-3|NA|NA|TRBJ1-5
CASSQEENQPQHF
TGCGCCAGCAGCCAAGAAGAGAATCAGCCCCAGCATTTT
>TRBV25-1|NA|NA|TRBJ2-3
CASSDDGGRSTDTQYF
TGTGCCAGCAGTGATGACGGGGGTAGAAGCACAGATACGCAGTATTTT
>TRBV6-1|NA|NA|TRBJ2-4
CASSVSAGGNIQYF
TGTGCCAGCAGTGTTTCAGCTGGGGGGAACATTCAGTACTTC
>TRBV29-1|TRBD1|NA|TRBJ2-5
CSISRQGQETQYF
TGCAGCATATCTCGACAGGGGCAAGAGACCCAGTACTTC
>TRBV30|NA|NA|TRBJ1-5
CAWSVPGGNQPQHF
TGTGCCTGGAGTGTCCCAGGGGGCAATCAGCCCCAGCATTTT
>TRBV10-3|TRBD1|NA|TRBJ1-1
CAISGSRDRVTEAFF
TGTGCCATCAGTGGAAGCCGGGACAGGGTAACTGAAGCTTTCTTT
>TRBV10-2|TRBD2|NA|TRBJ2-2
CASSDWAGGANTGELFF
TGCGCCAGCAGTGACTGGGCGGGGGGAGCGAACACCGGGGAGCTGTTTTTT